Shown below are 18 T cell receptor beta chains from a single sample sequenced in a study of cytomegalovirus exposure and HLA in healthy donors. PCR involved 60 Vbeta and 13 Jbeta primers. The method was immunoSEQ multiplex PCR; TCRdb's version includes in-frame clones alone and lacks a portion of them. The table lists some 190,000 clones, just over 75% of them singletons. Specimen: PBMCs. Receptor source: a young man in good health and CMV-seronegative.

The chain's CDR3 is CASSVASGTGDEKLFF. CDR3 nucleotide sequence: TGTGCCAGCAGCGTAGCTTCCGGGACAGGGGATGAAAAACTGTTTTTT. V and J are TRBV9 and TRBJ1-4; 10 positions match TRBD1. The J segment lost 6 bases and the V segment lost 0 bases, leaving 5 bases of the junction unmatched. Looked up from germline, CDR1 is SGDLS and CDR2 is YYNGEE. The CDR3 covers 16 residues.

The chain has TRBV7-6 and TRBJ1-1; tentative D call: TRBD1 (5 bases). Germline V CDR1 and CDR2: SGHVS, FNYEAQ. Trimming pared 5 bases from V and 1 base from J, leaving 14 bases between. The CDR3 is made up of 15 amino acids. CDR3 DNA: TGTGCCAGCAGCCCTCGGGACTCCAAGAACACTGAAGCTTTCTTT. Amino acids: CASSPRDSKNTEAFF.

The chain combines TRBV29-1 with TRBJ1-2; D unclear. V lost 3 bases and J 4 bases, leaving 6 bases between the germline ends. Germline CDR1 SQVTM, CDR2 ANQGSEA. The CDR3 sequence is 11 residues long. The CDR3 nucleotides read TGCAGCGTTGAGTACAGCTATGGCTACACCTTC. Residues: CSVEYSYGYTF.

The chain carries TRBV2 and TRBJ1-6; TRBD1 matches at 9 bases. V trimming: 8 bases; J trimming: 7 bases; junction bases outside the gene matches: 3. CDR3 length: 13 amino acids. Germline V CDR1 and CDR2: SNHLY, FYNNEI. The CDR3 nucleotides are TGTGCCAGCCGGGACAGGGAGAATTCACCCCTCCACTTT. Protein sequence: CASRDRENSPLHF.

This chain joins TRBV10-2 and TRBJ2-5; 8 bases are a match to TRBD2. Unmatched junction bases numbered 4, after V lost 8 bases and J lost 2 bases. This CDR3 comprises 13 residues. The V gene's germline CDR1 is WSHSY and CDR2 SAAADI. This chain's CDR3 is CASRASGQETQYF. The CDR3, as DNA: TGCGCCAGCCGGGCTAGCGGGCAAGAGACCCAGTACTTC.

The V call is TRBV5-4, the J call TRBJ1-2, with a tentative D call TRBD1 (6 bases). This CDR3 region has 14 residues. Trimming shortened V by 4 bases and J by 0 bases, and 10 bases separated the two germline ends. The germline CDR1 and CDR2 sequences are SGHNT and YYREEE (reference sequence). CDR3 nucleotides: TGTGCCAGCAGCGTCGGACAGACTAACTATGGCTACACCTTC. Encoded protein: CASSVGQTNYGYTF.

This chain connects TRBV9 to TRBJ2-1, with TRBD2 matching 12 bases. Germline V gives CDR1 SGDLS, CDR2 YYNGEE. V gave up 3 bases and J gave up 0 bases; unmatched junction bases: 13. The CDR3 is made up of 20 amino acids. The DNA for the CDR3 is TGTGCCAGCAGCGGGCTAGGTACTAGCGGGGGGACAAGCTCCTACAATGAGCAGTTCTTC. As protein: CASSGLGTSGGTSSYNEQFF. The variable domain in full, with the rest retrieved from reference TRBV9 and TRBJ2-1, is DSGVTQTPKHLITATGQRVTLRCSPRSGDLSVYWYQQSLDQGLQFLIQYYNGEERAKGNILERFSAQQFPDLHSELNLSSLELGDSALYFCASSGLGTSGGTSSYNEQFFGPGTRLTVL.

This chain connects TRBV27 to TRBJ1-2; D is perhaps TRBD1 (6 bases). V was pared by 6 bases and J by 2 bases, with 16 bases between. CDR3 length: 15 residues. In germline, CDR1 is MNHEY, CDR2 SMNVEV (reference sequence). CDR3 nucleotides: TGTGCCAGCAGAATAGGGGGGGATTTCAACTATGGCTACACCTTC. Translated: CASRIGGDFNYGYTF.

The gene calls are TRBV7-2 and TRBJ2-3, with 8 bases aligning to TRBD1. The trim removed 3 bases at V and 6 bases at J, leaving 5 bases unmatched. This CDR3 spans 14 amino acids. Germline loops: CDR1 SGHTA, CDR2 FQGNSA. CDR3 coding DNA: TGTGCCAGCAGCTTTTACCGACAGGGGGATACGCAGTATTTT. Translating gives CASSFYRQGDTQYF.

This clone has only one observation. The gene calls are TRBV30 and TRBJ2-7; D may be TRBD1 (5 bases). V was trimmed by 6 bases and J by 5 bases, leaving 14 bases between them. The V gene's germline CDR1 is GTSNPN and CDR2 SVGIG (reference sequence). The CDR3 extends over 12 amino acids. CDR3 coding DNA: TGTGCCTGCCTGTCGGCAGGGAACGAGCAGTACTTC. It translates to CACLSAGNEQYF.

This rearrangement joins TRBV7-2 to TRBJ2-7; TRBD2 agrees at 13 bases. This CDR3 spans 15 amino acids. Germline V gives CDR1 SGHTA, CDR2 FQGNSA. V lost 3 bases, J lost 5 bases, and 4 bases stayed unmatched. The CDR3 sequence is CASSFGLAGVDEQYF. As DNA, the CDR3 is TGTGCCAGCAGCTTCGGACTAGCGGGAGTAGACGAGCAGTACTTC. The variable domain in full, with the rest retrieved from reference TRBV7-2 and TRBJ2-7, is GAGVSQSPSNKVTEKGKDVELRCDPISGHTALYWYRQSLGQGLEFLIYFQGNSAPDKSGLPSDRFSAERTGGSVSTLTIQRTQQEDSAVYLCASSFGLAGVDEQYFGPGTRLTVT.

The rearrangement uses TRBV4-2 and TRBJ1-4; 10 bases align to TRBD1. This CDR3 is 20 amino acids long. V gave up 4 bases and J gave up 7 bases; unmatched junction bases: 21. Germline lookup yields CDR1 LGHNA and CDR2 YNFKEQ. The CDR3 bases are TGTGCCAGCAGCCGACACACCCTCGGACAGGGGGGAATGCCAAGTGAAAAACTGTTTTTT. Protein: CASSRHTLGQGGMPSEKLFF.

This clone was found a few times. The chain couples TRBV2 to TRBJ2-3, with 8 nucleotides matching TRBD2. The germline gives CDR1 SNHLY, CDR2 FYNNEI. With V trimmed by 4 bases and J by 3 bases, 12 bases remained unmatched. The CDR3 is made up of 17 amino acids. The CDR3 sequence: CASSVVEAGGETDTQYF. In nucleotides, the CDR3 is TGTGCCAGCAGTGTCGTTGAGGCGGGGGGCGAGACAGATACGCAGTATTTT.

The chain is built from TRBV4-3 and TRBJ2-2, with 8 bases identical to TRBD2. J gave up 0 bases and V 7 bases, and 13 bases lay outside the gene matches. Germline V gene data show CDR1 as LGHNA and CDR2 as YSLEER. This CDR3 comprises 18 residues. The CDR3 spells CASTRGRSDLSNTGELFF. The CDR3 bases are TGCGCCAGCACCCGCGGGAGGTCGGACCTTTCGAACACCGGGGAGCTGTTTTTT.

The rearrangement uses TRBV14 and TRBJ1-1; D call uncertain. Deletions cut 3 bases from V and 6 bases from J, with 14 bases between. This CDR3 contains 14 residues. CDR1 is SGHDN, CDR2 FVKESK, per germline. Written as DNA, the CDR3 is TGTGCCAGCAGCCACCTGTCCGTAAGCGCTGAAGCTTTCTTT. The encoded protein is CASSHLSVSAEAFF.

Only a few counts were recorded for this clone. The chain couples TRBV21-1 to TRBJ2-5; TRBD2 is the table's D call and was not checked against the DNA. TRBV21-1 is termed a pseudogene. This CDR3 has 18 amino acids. The chain's CDR3 is CASSIPVLVMRGKETQYF. CDR3 coding DNA: TGTGCCAGCAGCATACCCGTACTAGTAATGCGGGGTAAAGAGACCCAGTACTTC.

The V gene is TRBV6-6, the J gene TRBJ1-1; weak D call: TRBD1 (6 bases). Trimming stripped 2 bases from V and 0 bases from J, with 10 bases between. There are 15 residues in the CDR3. The germline V gene has CDR1 MNHNY and CDR2 SVGAGI (reference sequence). The CDR3 DNA reads TGTGCCAGCAGTTACCAGCAGGGGTTGAACACTGAAGCTTTCTTT. Its protein product is CASSYQQGLNTEAFF.

The chain is built from TRBV28 and TRBJ2-1; 10 bases are shared with TRBD2. The length of the CDR3 is 15 residues. Looked up from germline, CDR1 is MDHEN and CDR2 is SYDVKM. V gave up 7 bases and J gave up 4 bases; unmatched junction bases: 7. CDR3 nucleotide sequence: TGTGCCAGCACCCAAGCGGGGGGGCCTTACAATGAGCAGTTCTTC. This translates into CASTQAGGPYNEQFF.